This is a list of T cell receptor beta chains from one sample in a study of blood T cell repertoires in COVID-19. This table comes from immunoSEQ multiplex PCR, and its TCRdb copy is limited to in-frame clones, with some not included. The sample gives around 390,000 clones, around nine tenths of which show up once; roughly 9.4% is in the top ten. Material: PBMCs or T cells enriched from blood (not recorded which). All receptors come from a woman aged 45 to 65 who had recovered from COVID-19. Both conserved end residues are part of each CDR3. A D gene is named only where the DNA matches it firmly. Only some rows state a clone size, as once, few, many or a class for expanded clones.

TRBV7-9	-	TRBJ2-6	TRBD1	CASSSYPDRGRWGANVLTF	TGTGCCAGCAGCTCCTACCCGGACAGGGGGCGTTGGGGGGCCAACGTCCTGACTTTC
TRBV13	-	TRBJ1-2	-	CASSLENARYYGYTF	TGTGCCAGCAGCTTAGAAAATGCTCGGTATTATGGCTACACCTTC
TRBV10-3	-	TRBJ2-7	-	CAISERVYEQYF	TGTGCCATCAGTGAACGCGTCTACGAGCAGTACTTC
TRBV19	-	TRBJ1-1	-	CASNAPGTEAFF	TGTGCCAGTAATGCCCCAGGTACTGAAGCTTTCTTT
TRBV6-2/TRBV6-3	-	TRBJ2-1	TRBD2	CASSYLRAGGYNEQFF	TGTGCCAGCAGTTACTTGAGAGCGGGGGGTTACAATGAGCAGTTCTTC
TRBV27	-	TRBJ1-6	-	CASSPHRDFVSPLHF	TGTGCCAGCAGTCCGCATCGGGACTTTGTGTCACCCCTCCACTTT
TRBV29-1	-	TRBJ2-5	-	CSVVLRGEGETQYF	TGCAGCGTTGTCCTGCGGGGTGAGGGAGAGACCCAGTACTTC
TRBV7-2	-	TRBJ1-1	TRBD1	CASSLVGGRDSEAFF	TGTGCCAGCAGCTTAGTCGGAGGTCGGGACAGCGAAGCTTTCTTT
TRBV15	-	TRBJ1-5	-	CATSSTGDQPQHF	TGTGCCACCAGCAGTACAGGAGACCAGCCCCAGCATTTT
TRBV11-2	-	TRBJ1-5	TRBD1	CASSLSQGNQPQHF	TGTGCCAGCAGCTTATCACAGGGGAATCAGCCCCAGCATTTT
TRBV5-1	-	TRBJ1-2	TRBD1	CASSGQGVGGGYTF	TGCGCCAGCAGCGGACAGGGGGTAGGAGGAGGCTACACCTTC
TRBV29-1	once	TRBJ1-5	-	CSVAVQENQPQHF	TGCAGCGTTGCGGTGCAGGAAAATCAGCCCCAGCATTTT
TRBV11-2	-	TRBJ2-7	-	CASRNGAGASGQYEQYF	TGTGCCAGCAGGAATGGGGCCGGCGCCAGTGGACAGTACGAGCAGTACTTC
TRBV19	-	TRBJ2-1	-	CASGSYNEQFF	TGTGCCAGCGGGTCCTACAATGAGCAGTTCTTC
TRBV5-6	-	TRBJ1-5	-	CASSFGSSQPQHF	TGTGCCAGCAGCTTTGGTAGCAGTCAGCCCCAGCATTTT
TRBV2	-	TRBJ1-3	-	CASSEMRDSGNTIYF	TGTGCCAGCAGTGAAATGCGAGACTCTGGAAACACCATATATTTT
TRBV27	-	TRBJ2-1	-	CASSLSQGSNEQFF	TGTGCCAGCAGTTTATCCCAGGGTTCCAATGAGCAGTTCTTC
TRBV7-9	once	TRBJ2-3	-	CASALYDTQYF	TGTGCCAGCGCACTTTACGATACGCAGTATTTT
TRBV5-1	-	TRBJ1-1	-	CASSLDPFSEAFF	TGCGCCAGCAGCTTGGATCCATTTTCTGAAGCTTTCTTT
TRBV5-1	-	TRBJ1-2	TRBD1	CASSLNRGLSYGYTF	TGCGCCAGCAGCTTGAACAGGGGGCTGAGCTATGGCTACACCTTC
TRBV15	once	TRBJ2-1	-	CATSRDRGHMADNEQFF	TGTGCCACCAGCAGAGATAGAGGTCACATGGCGGACAATGAGCAGTTCTTC
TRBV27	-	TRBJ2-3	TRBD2	CASSWGLAGGRDTDTQYF	TGTGCCAGCAGCTGGGGACTAGCGGGGGGGCGTGACACAGATACGCAGTATTTT
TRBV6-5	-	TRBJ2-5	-	CASSLSPGQETQYF	TGTGCCAGCAGTTTGAGTCCCGGGCAAGAGACCCAGTACTTC
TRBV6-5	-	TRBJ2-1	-	CASSYSVGDEQFF	TGTGCCAGCAGTTACTCGGTGGGCGATGAGCAGTTCTTC
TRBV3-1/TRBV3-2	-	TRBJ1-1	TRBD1	CASSRSMDRGRDAFF	TGTGCCAGCAGCCGCTCGATGGACAGGGGGCGGGATGCTTTCTTT
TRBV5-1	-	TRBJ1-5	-	CASSPAGLGQPQHF	TGCGCCAGCAGCCCGGCGGGTTTGGGACAGCCCCAGCATTTT
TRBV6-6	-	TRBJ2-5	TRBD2	CASTRPRTSGAVVETQYF	TGTGCCAGCACTCGCCCCCGGACTAGCGGGGCCGTTGTAGAGACCCAGTACTTC
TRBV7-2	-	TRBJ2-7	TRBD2	CASRSGGASYEQYF	TGTGCCAGCAGGAGCGGGGGGGCCTCCTACGAGCAGTACTTC
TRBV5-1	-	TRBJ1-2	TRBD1	CASSLSGQGVYGYTF	TGCGCCAGCAGCTTGTCGGGACAGGGCGTCTATGGCTACACCTTC
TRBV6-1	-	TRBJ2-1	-	CASSEVAAAYNEQFF	TGTGCCAGCAGTGAAGTGGCCGCTGCCTACAATGAGCAGTTCTTC
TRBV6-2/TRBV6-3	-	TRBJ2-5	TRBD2	CASSYPVPGLELETQYF	TGTGCCAGCAGTTACCCGGTTCCGGGACTAGAGTTGGAGACCCAGTACTTC
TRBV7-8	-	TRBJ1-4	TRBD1	CASSWTVFWTGTGLTNEKLFF	TGTGCCAGCAGCTGGACTGTATTCTGGACCGGGACAGGGCTTACTAATGAAAAACTGTTTTTT
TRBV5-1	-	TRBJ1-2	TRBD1	CASSPGQGYGYTF	TGCGCCAGCAGCCCGGGACAGGGCTATGGCTACACCTTC
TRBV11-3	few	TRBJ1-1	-	CASSFAGSDGAFF	TGTGCCAGCAGCTTTGCAGGGTCCGACGGAGCTTTCTTT
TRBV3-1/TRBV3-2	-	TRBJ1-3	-	CASSQDRVTGNTIYF	TGTGCCAGCAGCCAAGACAGGGTGACTGGAAACACCATATATTTT
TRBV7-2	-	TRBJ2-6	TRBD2	CASSLLGGGGSGANVLTF	TGTGCCAGCAGCCTTCTAGGCGGCGGGGGATCTGGGGCCAACGTCCTGACTTTC
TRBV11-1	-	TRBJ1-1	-	CASSLVGREGEAFF	TGTGCCAGCAGCTTAGTAGGGCGAGAGGGTGAAGCTTTCTTT
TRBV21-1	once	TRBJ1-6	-	CASSQTGPYSPLHF	TGTGCCAGCAGCCAAACTGGTCCCTATTCACCCCTCCACTTT
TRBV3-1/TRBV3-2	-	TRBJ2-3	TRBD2	CASSQEPSGVRTDTQYF	TGTGCCAGCAGCCAAGAACCTAGCGGGGTAAGGACAGATACGCAGTATTTT
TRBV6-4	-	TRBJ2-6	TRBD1	CASSKDPQGLPSGANVLTF	TGTGCCAGCAGTAAGGATCCACAGGGGCTGCCCTCTGGGGCCAACGTCCTGACTTTC
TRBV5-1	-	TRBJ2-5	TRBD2	CASSLASGGGETQYF	TGCGCCAGCAGCTTGGCCTCTGGCGGGGGGGAGACCCAGTACTTC
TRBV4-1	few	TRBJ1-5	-	CASSQDGTPYQPQHF	TGCGCCAGCAGCCAAGATGGGACACCATATCAGCCCCAGCATTTT
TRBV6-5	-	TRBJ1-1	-	CASSYSTGSIEAFF	TGTGCCAGCAGTTACTCGACAGGTAGTATTGAAGCTTTCTTT
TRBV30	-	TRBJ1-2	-	CAWRGSKGFGYTF	TGTGCCTGGAGGGGGAGTAAGGGTTTCGGCTACACCTTC
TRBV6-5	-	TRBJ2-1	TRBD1	CASSYIGTGGIEQFF	TGTGCCAGCAGTTACATCGGGACAGGGGGCATTGAGCAGTTCTTC
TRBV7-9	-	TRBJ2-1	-	CASSIRTLGGNEQFF	TGTGCCAGCAGCATCAGGACTCTCGGGGGTAATGAGCAGTTCTTC
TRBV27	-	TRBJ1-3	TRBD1	CASYSPGGSGNTIYF	TGTGCCAGCTATTCCCCAGGGGGCTCTGGAAACACCATATATTTT
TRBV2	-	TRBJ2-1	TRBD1	CASSEGQGPSNEQFF	TGTGCCAGCAGTGAAGGACAGGGTCCGTCCAATGAGCAGTTCTTC
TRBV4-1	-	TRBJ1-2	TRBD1	CASSQDSDGEGTGRFGYTF	TGCGCCAGCAGCCAAGACTCGGATGGGGAAGGGACAGGGAGGTTTGGCTACACCTTC
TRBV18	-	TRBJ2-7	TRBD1	CASSPEQGAAYEQYF	TGTGCCAGCTCACCGGAGCAGGGGGCAGCCTACGAGCAGTACTTC
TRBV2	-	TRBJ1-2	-	CASSEDGSAPGYTF	TGTGCCAGCAGTGAAGATGGGAGCGCGCCCGGCTACACCTTC
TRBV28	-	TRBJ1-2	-	CASSLVWREVDYGYTF	TGTGCCAGCAGTTTGGTTTGGAGGGAAGTGGACTATGGCTACACCTTC
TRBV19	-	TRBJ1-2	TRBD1	CASQGQSNYGYTF	TGTGCCAGCCAGGGACAGTCTAACTATGGCTACACCTTC